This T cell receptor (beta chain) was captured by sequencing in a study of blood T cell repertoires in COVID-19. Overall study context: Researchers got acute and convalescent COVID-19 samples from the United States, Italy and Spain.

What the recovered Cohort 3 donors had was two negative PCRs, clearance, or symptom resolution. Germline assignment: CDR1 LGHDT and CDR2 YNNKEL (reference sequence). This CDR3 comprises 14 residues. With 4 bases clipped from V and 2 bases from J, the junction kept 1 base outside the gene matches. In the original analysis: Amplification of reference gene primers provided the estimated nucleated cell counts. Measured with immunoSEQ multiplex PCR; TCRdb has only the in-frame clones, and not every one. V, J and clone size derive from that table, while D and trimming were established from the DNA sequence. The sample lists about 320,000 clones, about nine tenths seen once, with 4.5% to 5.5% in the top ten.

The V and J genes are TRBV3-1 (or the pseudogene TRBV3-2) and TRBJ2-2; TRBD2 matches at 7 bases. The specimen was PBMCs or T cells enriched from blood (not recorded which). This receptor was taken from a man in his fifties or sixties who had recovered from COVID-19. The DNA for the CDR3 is TGTGCCAGCAGCCGGACTAGTAACACCGGGGAGCTGTTTTTT. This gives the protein CASSRTSNTGELFF.